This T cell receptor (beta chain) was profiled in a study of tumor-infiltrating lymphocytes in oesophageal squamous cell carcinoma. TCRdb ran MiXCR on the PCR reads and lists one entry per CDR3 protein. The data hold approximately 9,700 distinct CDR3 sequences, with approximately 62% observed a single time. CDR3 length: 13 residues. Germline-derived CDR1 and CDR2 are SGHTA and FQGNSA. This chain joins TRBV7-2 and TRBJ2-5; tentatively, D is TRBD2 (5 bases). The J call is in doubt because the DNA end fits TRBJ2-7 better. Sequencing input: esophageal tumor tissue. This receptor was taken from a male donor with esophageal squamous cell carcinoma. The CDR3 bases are TGTGCCAGCAGCTTACCGGGAACTAACGAGCAGTACTTC. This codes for CASSLPGTNEQYF.